These 24 T cell receptor beta chains share one sample of origin, sequenced in a study of blood T cell repertoires in COVID-19. Method: immunoSEQ multiplex PCR; TCRdb's copy keeps in-frame clones and lacks some. The data show roughly 360,000 clones, 81% seen once. Sequencing was done on a sample of peripheral blood. Source of these receptors: a human donor with acute or convalescent COVID-19. The donor label of this sample is uncertain.

The rearrangement links TRBV3-1 (or the pseudogene TRBV3-2) to TRBJ1-1; D is possibly TRBD1 (5 bases). V was clipped by 10 bases and J by 1 base, with 19 bases between them. The CDR3 is 15 amino acids. Germline CDR1 reads LGHDT; CDR2 reads YNNKEL (reference sequence). The CDR3 bases are TGTGCCACCTCACTAAAAGCAGGGCGGAACACTGAAGCTTTCTTT. This translates into CATSLKAGRNTEAFF.

A note on this clone: A much larger clone differs by one base, so this may be a read error. The chain employs TRBV7-8 and TRBJ1-1; D is undetermined. Between the trimmed V and J ends, which lost 5 bases and 0 bases, there was a span of 7 bases. In germline, CDR1 is SGHVS, CDR2 FQNEAQ. The CDR3 contains 13 residues. As DNA, the CDR3 is TGTGCCAGCAGCCCTACAGTGAACACTGAAGCTTTCTTT. It is translated as CASSPTVNTEAFF. Supplemented by reference TRBV7-8 and TRBJ1-1, the full variable domain reads GAGVSQSPRYKVAKRGQDVALRCDPISGHVSLFWYQQALGQGPEFLTYFQNEAQLDKSGLPSDRFFAERPEGSVSTLKIQRTQQEDSAVYLCASSPTVNTEAFFGQGTRLTVV.

The genes are TRBV6-5 and TRBJ1-1; TRBD1 aligns across 8 bases. Germline assignment: CDR1 MNHEY and CDR2 SVGAGI. The ends lost 6 bases at V and 8 bases at J; junction bases unmatched: 11. The CDR3 length is 14 residues. This chain's CDR3 is CASRRTGTGGEAFF. CDR3 in DNA: TGTGCCAGCAGGCGGACCGGGACAGGAGGCGAAGCTTTCTTT.

V gene TRBV10-3 combines with J gene TRBJ2-7; D might be TRBD1 (6 bases). Germline V gives CDR1 ENHRY, CDR2 SYGVKD. V was cut by 2 bases and J by 5 bases, with 10 bases left in between. The CDR3 sequence is 13 residues long. The CDR3 region has the DNA TGTGCCATCAGTGAGGCAGGGGATCACGAGCAGTACTTC. It translates to CAISEAGDHEQYF.

The chain is built from TRBV20-1 and TRBJ2-3; perhaps TRBD2 as D (5 bases). Trimming cost V 3 bases and J 11 bases, with 12 bases left between them. The V gene's germline CDR1 is DFQATT and CDR2 SNEGSKA (reference sequence). This CDR3 is 11 amino acids long. The CDR3 coding sequence is TGCAGTGCTAGTAGCCCTAGCCTGCAGTATTTT. Translation: CSASSPSLQYF.

The genes are TRBV29-1 and TRBJ1-1; the D gene is possibly TRBD1 (6 bases). Trimming removed 5 bases from V and 5 bases from J, with 18 bases in between. CDR1 SQVTM and CDR2 ANQGSEA come from the germline V gene. CDR3 length equals 14 residues. CDR3 protein: CSVQQGRVGTEAFF. Written as DNA, the CDR3 is TGCAGCGTTCAACAGGGTAGGGTCGGGACTGAAGCTTTCTTT. The complete variable domain, with remaining parts taken from reference TRBV29-1 and TRBJ1-1, reads SAVISQKPSRDICQRGTSLTIQCQVDSQVTMMFWYRQQPGQSLTLIATANQGSEATYESGFVIDKFPISRPNLTFSTLTVSNMSPEDSSIYLCSVQQGRVGTEAFFGQGTRLTVV.

The rearrangement uses TRBV21-1 and TRBJ1-5; no DNA check was done on the table's D call, TRBD1. TRBV21-1 is a pseudogene locus. The length of the CDR3 is 18 residues. This chain's CDR3 is CASSKDVSNRGSSQPQHF. The CDR3 DNA follows: TGTGCCAGCAGCAAAGATGTTAGTAACAGGGGGTCAAGTCAGCCCCAGCATTTT.

This clone has just one count. V is TRBV27 and J is TRBJ1-1; maybe TRBD1 (6 bases). Trimming took 5 bases from V and 8 from J, leaving 18 bases between them. The CDR3 runs to 14 residues. CDR1 is MNHEY and CDR2 is SMNVEV in the germline V gene (reference sequence). CDR3 sequence: CASSPRYRVGEAFF. The CDR3 DNA reads as TGTGCCAGCAGTCCGCGATACAGGGTCGGGGAAGCTTTCTTT.

The rearrangement links TRBV7-2 to TRBJ1-2; 8 nucleotides line up with TRBD1. CDR3 length: 15 amino acids. Germline V gene lookup returns CDR1 SGHTA and CDR2 FQGNSA. With V trimmed by 1 base and J by 2 bases, 3 bases remained unmatched. The CDR3 nucleotides are TGTGCCAGCAGCTTAGGAGCAGGGGGCAACTATGGCTACACCTTC. It translates to CASSLGAGGNYGYTF.

This clone has only one observation. The rearrangement joins TRBV27 to TRBJ1-2; D perhaps matches TRBD1 (6 bases). Germline V gene lookup returns CDR1 MNHEY and CDR2 SMNVEV (reference sequence). The CDR3 totals 18 residues. V lost 0 bases, J lost 0 bases, and 17 bases lay in between. CDR3 in DNA: TGTGCCAGCAGTTTATCGGGCGTCAGGGGACGGGCTAACTATGGCTACACCTTC. This translates into CASSLSGVRGRANYGYTF.

The chain recombines TRBV10-1 with TRBJ2-3, with D possibly being TRBD1 (5 bases). V was trimmed by 4 bases and J by 5 bases, leaving 19 bases between them. The CDR3 contains 16 residues. The germline gives CDR1 WNHNN, CDR2 SYGVQD (reference sequence). The CDR3 spells CASSGRASPGLDTQYF. The CDR3 nucleotides read TGCGCCAGCAGTGGCCGGGCCTCTCCAGGGCTAGATACGCAGTATTTT.

V is TRBV5-5 and J is TRBJ2-5; weak D call: TRBD1 (6 bases). This CDR3 has 16 amino acids. V lost 0 bases and J lost 0, with 12 bases in between. Germline V gene lookup returns CDR1 SGHKS and CDR2 YYEKEE (reference sequence). The CDR3 sequence: CASSLGAAGDQETQYF. CDR3 in DNA: TGTGCCAGCAGCTTGGGGGCGGCAGGGGACCAAGAGACCCAGTACTTC.

This chain uses TRBV19 with TRBJ1-6, with TRBD1 matching over 9 bases. Germline trimming cut 8 bases from V and 7 bases from J; bases unmatched to any gene: 6. Germline-derived CDR1 and CDR2 are LNHDA and SQIVND (reference sequence). The CDR3 has 14 amino acids. The CDR3 is CASYGQGKNSPLHF. CDR3 DNA: TGTGCCAGTTATGGACAGGGGAAGAATTCACCCCTCCACTTT.

Points on this clone: The same CDR3 also results from other DNA sequences found in this sample. This chain uses TRBV19 with TRBJ1-5; possible D gene TRBD1, 6 bases. Germline lookup yields CDR1 LNHDA and CDR2 SQIVND (reference sequence). This CDR3 spans 13 amino acids. The V end lost 3 bases, the J end lost 4 bases, and 7 bases lay between the germline ends. The CDR3 coding sequence is TGTGCCAGTAGTATTAGGGGGAATCAGCCCCAGCATTTT. Its protein product is CASSIRGNQPQHF.

The CDR3 protein is CASSEATGREQYF. CDR3 DNA sequence: TGTGCCAGCAGTGAAGCTACAGGTCGCGAGCAGTACTTC. J is TRBJ2-7 and V is TRBV6-1; perhaps TRBD1 as D (5 bases). Trimming pared 0 bases from V and 6 bases from J, leaving 9 bases between. This CDR3 has 13 residues. CDR1 and CDR2 from the germline V gene are MNHNS and SASEGT.

The chain links TRBV28 to TRBJ1-2, with 7 bases fitting TRBD1. The germline V gene has CDR1 MDHEN and CDR2 SYDVKM. CDR3 length equals 14 residues. V lost 5 bases to trimming and J lost 2 bases; unmatched junction nucleotides: 5. The CDR3 protein is CASSTPGQNYGYTF. CDR3 DNA sequence: TGTGCCAGCAGTACCCCGGGACAGAACTATGGCTACACCTTC.

V gene TRBV3-1 (or the pseudogene TRBV3-2) combines with J gene TRBJ2-5, with 10 bases that match TRBD2. V was clipped by 4 bases and J by 5 bases; unmatched bases: 7. The CDR3 runs 15 residues. The germline V gene has CDR1 LGHDT and CDR2 YNNKEL (reference sequence). Written as DNA, the CDR3 is TGTGCCAGCAGCCTAGCGGGAGGCCCCTTGGAGACCCAGTACTTC. Encoded protein: CASSLAGGPLETQYF.

The chain recombines TRBV19 with TRBJ1-2; D remains unclear. Germline CDR1 is LNHDA and CDR2 is SQIVND (reference sequence). The ends were cut back, 3 bases at V and 4 bases at J, with 9 bases in the middle. CDR3 length: 13 amino acids. CDR3 residues: CASSIVPGYGYTF. CDR3 DNA sequence: TGTGCCAGTAGTATCGTCCCCGGCTATGGCTACACCTTC.

The chain is built from TRBV5-5 and TRBJ1-5, with 7 bases aligning to TRBD1. Unmatched junction bases numbered 5, after V lost 3 bases and J lost 5 bases. Germline-derived CDR1 and CDR2 are SGHKS and YYEKEE (reference sequence). This CDR3 contains 14 residues. CDR3 nucleotide sequence: TGTGCCAGCAGCTATAGGACAGGTGATCAGCCCCAGCATTTT. Its protein is CASSYRTGDQPQHF.

The rearrangement joins TRBV4-2 to TRBJ1-1; weak D call: TRBD1 (5 bases). Germline assignment: CDR1 LGHNA and CDR2 YNFKEQ. There are 16 residues in the CDR3. V lost 8 bases to trimming and J lost 0 bases, with 19 bases between them. CDR3 residues: CASQGGTATMNTEAFF. For the CDR3, the DNA is TGTGCCAGCCAAGGCGGGACGGCTACTATGAACACTGAAGCTTTCTTT.

The rearrangement uses TRBV19 and TRBJ1-2, with D hard to call. Germline V gene lookup returns CDR1 LNHDA and CDR2 SQIVND (reference sequence). Trimming left V 2 bases short and J 8 bases short, with 12 bases between. CDR3 length: 13 amino acids. The CDR3 DNA is TGTGCCAGTAGTATAAAAACGTTAAGCGGCTACACCTTC. It codes for CASSIKTLSGYTF.

This chain connects TRBV7-9 to TRBJ1-6, with 8 bases matching TRBD1. V lost 5 bases and J lost 7; bases outside the gene matches: 4. CDR3 length: 14 residues. Germline CDR1 and CDR2: SEHNR and FQNEAQ (reference sequence). The DNA of the CDR3 is TGTGCCAGCAGCCGCCGACAGGGGAATTCACCCCTCCACTTT. Its protein product is CASSRRQGNSPLHF.

The chain combines TRBV19 with TRBJ1-5; D ambiguous. The V end lost 5 bases, the J end lost 4 bases, and 9 bases lay between the germline ends. Germline CDR1 LNHDA, CDR2 SQIVND (reference sequence). This CDR3 comprises 13 residues. CDR3 bases: TGTGCCAGTAGTCAACGGGAAAATCAGCCCCAGCATTTT. Translating it yields CASSQRENQPQHF.

The DNA of the CDR3 is TGCGCCAGCAGCACGGTATCTGGCGGATTAGCTAGCTCCTACGAGCAGTACTTC. It translates to CASSTVSGGLASSYEQYF. This rearrangement joins TRBV5-1 to TRBJ2-7; unclear D gene. V lost 4 bases and J 0 bases, leaving 23 bases between the germline ends. The CDR3 sequence is 18 residues long. The germline V gene has CDR1 SGHRS and CDR2 YFSETQ. Looking up the rest from reference TRBV5-1 and TRBJ2-7 gives the full variable domain: KAGVTQTPRYLIKTRGQQVTLSCSPISGHRSVSWYQQTPGQGLQFLFEYFSETQRNKGNFPGRFSGRQFSNSRSEMNVSTLELGDSALYLCASSTVSGGLASSYEQYFGPGTRLTVT.